A selection of T cell receptor beta chains follows, all from one sample in a study of T cell repertoires in cytomegalovirus infection. Their cognate antigens are unknown. MiXCR, run by TCRdb on the reads, gives a single entry per CDR3 protein. Of about 770,000 distinct CDR3 sequences listed, 25% to 30% are singletons. The material was cultured CD8+ T cells from PBMCs, obtained from culture after CMV antigen stimulation. The source is a human donor in good health (CMV status not recorded). Some clones in this sample may be carry-over from other donors' samples. The CDR3 runs from the conserved cysteine through the conserved F or W. The order of the fields is D gene, clone size, V gene, J gene, CDR3 protein, CDR3 DNA. D genes are given only for firm matches. Only part of the rows carry a size: once, few, many, or a class if the clone is expanded.

>-|-|TRBV6-4|TRBJ2-5
CASSDKTRRGETQYF
TGTGCCAGCAGTGACAAGACCCGGAGGGGGGAGACCCAGTACTTC
>TRBD1|many|TRBV6-1|TRBJ2-3
CASSEGKGTVTSTDTQYF
TGTGCCAGCAGTGAAGGAAAAGGGACAGTGACTAGCACAGATACGCAGTATTTT
>TRBD2|-|TRBV20-1|TRBJ2-7
CRPGGLGVTHEQYF
TGCAGACCTGGGGGACTAGGAGTCACACACGAGCAGTACTTC
>-|many|TRBV12-3/TRBV12-4|TRBJ2-1
CASSLSVEQFF
TGTGCCAGCAGTTTGTCCGTAGAGCAGTTCTTC
>-|-|TRBV24-1|TRBJ2-1
CATSDSQGGHRGQFF
TGTGCCACCAGTGATTCCCAGGGGGGCCATAGAGGGCAGTTCTTC
>-|-|TRBV7-6|TRBJ1-1
CASSLDVGRYTEAFF
TGTGCCAGCAGCTTAGATGTAGGGAGATACACTGAAGCTTTCTTT
>-|many|TRBV7-2|TRBJ1-1
CASSLHNPTEAFF
TGTGCCAGCAGCTTACATAACCCCACTGAAGCTTTCTTT
>TRBD1|-|TRBV7-9|TRBJ1-1
CASSLGARGRNTEAFF
TGTGCCAGCAGCTTGGGGGCTAGGGGGCGAAACACTGAAGCTTTCTTT
>-|few|TRBV7-6|TRBJ1-6
CASSLIAREANSPLHF
TGTGCCAGCAGCTTAATCGCTCGCGAGGCTAATTCACCCCTCCACTTT
>TRBD2|-|TRBV6-2/TRBV6-3|TRBJ2-1
CASSYSLTGLASDEQFF
TGTGCCAGCAGTTACTCTTTAACGGGACTAGCGTCTGATGAGCAGTTCTTC
>-|-|TRBV4-1|TRBJ1-5
CASSHWTVNQPQHF
TGCGCCAGCAGCCATTGGACAGTCAATCAGCCCCAGCATTTT
>TRBD2|-|TRBV27|TRBJ2-2
CASSLDSGGEILGTGELFF
TGTGCCAGCAGTTTGGATAGCGGGGGGGAAATTCTGGGGACCGGGGAGCTGTTTTTT
>TRBD1|many|TRBV12-3/TRBV12-4|TRBJ1-1
CASSSTGGVTEAFF
TGTGCCAGCAGTTCGACAGGGGGGGTCACTGAAGCTTTCTTT
>TRBD2|few|TRBV11-1|TRBJ2-4
CASSAGLAEAKNIQYF
TGTGCCAGCAGCGCCGGACTAGCGGAAGCCAAAAACATTCAGTACTTC
>TRBD1|-|TRBV29-1|TRBJ2-6
CSVDRDGSGANVLTF
TGCAGCGTGGACAGGGACGGCTCTGGGGCCAACGTCCTGACTTTC
>-|-|TRBV6-5|TRBJ2-3
CASSYGGSGDTQYF
TGTGCCAGCAGTTACGGTGGTTCTGGGGATACGCAGTATTTT
>-|few|TRBV4-3|TRBJ2-2
CASSDWGRANTGELFF
TGCGCCAGCAGCGATTGGGGCAGGGCGAACACCGGGGAGCTGTTTTTT
>-|few|TRBV19|TRBJ2-1
CASSNVAGYNEQFF
TGTGCCAGTAGTAATGTTGCGGGGTACAATGAGCAGTTCTTC
>TRBD1|-|TRBV12-5|TRBJ2-1
CASGIQGANNEQFF
TGTGCTAGTGGTATTCAGGGGGCCAACAATGAGCAGTTCTTC
>-|-|TRBV20-1|TRBJ1-2
CSARLLGVDYGYTF
TGCAGTGCTAGATTATTGGGGGTAGACTATGGCTACACCTTC
>TRBD1|-|TRBV27|TRBJ1-2
CASSLGQLKDYTF
TGTGCCAGCAGTTTGGGACAGCTAAAGGACTACACCTTC
>-|few|TRBV19|TRBJ2-4
CASSIRGRNIQYF
TGTGCCAGTAGTATACGAGGACGGAACATTCAGTACTTC
>TRBD1|-|TRBV11-1|TRBJ2-1
CASSLGGQALNEQFF
TGTGCCAGCAGCTTAGGGGGACAGGCGCTAAATGAGCAGTTCTTC
>TRBD2|few|TRBV28|TRBJ2-5
CASTSGGGETQYF
TGTGCCAGCACCTCGGGAGGGGGGGAGACCCAGTACTTC
>-|few|TRBV4-1|TRBJ1-2
CASSPPARLFHYGYTF
TGCGCCAGCAGCCCTCCGGCGAGACTGTTCCACTATGGCTACACCTTC
>-|few|TRBV24-1|TRBJ1-1
CATSDLKDTEAFF
TGTGCCACCAGTGATTTGAAAGACACTGAAGCTTTCTTT
>-|few|TRBV6-1|TRBJ1-3
CASSFTGSGNTIYF
TGTGCCAGCAGTTTTACAGGGAGCGGAAACACCATATATTTT
>-|-|TRBV3-1|TRBJ2-5
CASSQEGGETQYF
TGTGCCAGCAGCCAGGAGGGCGGGGAGACCCAGTACTTC
>TRBD2|few|TRBV10-3|TRBJ2-3
CAIRVRAGEGDTQYF
TGTGCCATCAGAGTGCGAGCGGGGGAGGGAGATACGCAGTATTTT
>TRBD1|-|TRBV6-5|TRBJ2-1
CASKKQGSYNEQFF
TGTGCCAGCAAAAAACAGGGGTCCTACAATGAGCAGTTCTTC
>TRBD1|few|TRBV7-4|TRBJ1-4
CASSHPGTGVEKLFF
TGTGCCAGCAGCCATCCCGGGACAGGGGTAGAAAAACTGTTTTTT
>TRBD1|once|TRBV6-5|TRBJ1-5
CASSTGQGYRQPQHF
TGTGCCAGCAGTACGGGACAGGGATATAGGCAGCCCCAGCATTTT
>-|many|TRBV7-2|TRBJ2-1
CASSLDAVEQFF
TGTGCCAGCAGCTTAGATGCGGTTGAGCAGTTCTTC
>TRBD1|few|TRBV7-4|TRBJ2-1
CASSLTGRGIGNEQFF
TGTGCCAGCAGCTTAACGGGCAGGGGGATAGGCAATGAGCAGTTCTTC
>TRBD1|-|TRBV7-9|TRBJ2-2
CASSSGQGDAGELFF
TGTGCCAGCAGCTCGGGACAGGGGGACGCCGGGGAGCTGTTTTTT
>TRBD2|few|TRBV7-2|TRBJ2-5
CASSRGWRGGGLETQYF
TGTGCCAGCAGCCGCGGATGGCGGGGGGGCGGTTTGGAGACCCAGTACTTC
>-|many|TRBV7-2|TRBJ2-7
CASSHRWQGSYEQYF
TGTGCCAGCAGCCATAGATGGCAGGGGTCCTACGAGCAGTACTTC
>TRBD1|few|TRBV7-9|TRBJ2-1
CASSPGTGGPNEQFF
TGTGCCAGCAGCCCCGGGACAGGGGGCCCCAATGAGCAGTTCTTC
>TRBD1|many|TRBV7-9|TRBJ2-3
CASSPGQGSDTDTQYF
TGTGCCAGCAGCCCAGGACAGGGGAGTGACACAGATACGCAGTATTTT
>TRBD1|-|TRBV4-2|TRBJ1-5
CASSQRGQGGNQPQHF
TGTGCCAGCAGCCAGAGGGGACAGGGTGGCAATCAGCCCCAGCATTTT
>-|-|TRBV20-1|TRBJ1-6
CSARDHGERINSPLHF
TGCAGTGCTAGAGATCACGGGGAACGGATCAATTCACCCCTCCACTTT
>-|few|TRBV7-2|TRBJ1-3
CASSLGGGLGNTIYF
TGTGCCAGCAGCTTAGGCGGCGGGTTAGGAAACACCATATATTTT
>-|few|TRBV24-1|TRBJ2-1
CATSQRDGVEQFF
TGTGCCACCAGCCAAAGGGACGGGGTTGAGCAGTTCTTC
>-|-|TRBV27|TRBJ1-1
CASTTLGRQNTEAFF
TGTGCCAGCACCACCCTTGGGAGGCAGAACACTGAAGCTTTCTTT
>TRBD1|few|TRBV7-9|TRBJ2-5
CASDQGAQETQYF
TGTGCCAGCGATCAGGGGGCGCAAGAGACCCAGTACTTC
>-|-|TRBV19|TRBJ1-1
CASILSGATEAFF
TGTGCCAGTATCCTTTCTGGGGCCACTGAAGCTTTCTTT
>TRBD2|-|TRBV6-2/TRBV6-3|TRBJ2-3
CASSPGLLPGTSGTDTQYF
TGTGCCAGCAGTCCCGGACTCCTGCCCGGGACTAGCGGGACAGATACGCAGTATTTT
>-|-|TRBV6-5|TRBJ2-1
CASSYSRIHSYNEQFF
TGTGCCAGCAGTTACTCTAGGATCCACTCCTACAATGAGCAGTTCTTC
>TRBD1|few|TRBV7-6|TRBJ1-5
CASSGQGPNQPQHF
TGTGCCAGCAGCGGACAGGGACCCAATCAGCCCCAGCATTTT
>TRBD2|-|TRBV27|TRBJ2-1
CASSLLLAGWNEQFF
TGTGCCAGCAGTTTATTACTAGCGGGGTGGAATGAGCAGTTCTTC
>-|-|TRBV10-3|TRBJ1-5
CATEGVLGNQPQHF
TGTGCCACGGAAGGGGTGTTGGGCAATCAGCCCCAGCATTTT
>-|few|TRBV7-9|TRBJ2-1
CASSTPDSRLGNEQFF
TGTGCCAGCAGCACCCCTGACTCCAGATTGGGTAATGAGCAGTTCTTC
>-|few|TRBV4-1|TRBJ1-1
CASSQRSGLNTEAFF
TGCGCCAGCAGCCAACGCTCAGGACTGAACACTGAAGCTTTCTTT
>-|-|TRBV5-1|TRBJ1-3
CASSQSRGNTIYF
TGCGCCAGCAGCCAAAGTCGTGGAAACACCATATATTTT
>-|-|TRBV12-3/TRBV12-4|TRBJ1-5
CASSGGNNQPQHF
TGTGCCAGCTCGGGGGGGAACAATCAGCCCCAGCATTTT
>-|few|TRBV6-2/TRBV6-3|TRBJ2-3
CASSYSGQLDTQYF
TGTGCCAGCAGTTACTCAGGACAGTTAGATACGCAGTATTTT
>-|-|TRBV28|TRBJ1-1
CASSPAPRGTEEAFF
TGTGCCAGCAGTCCGGCCCCAAGAGGGACGGAGGAAGCTTTCTTT